The present T cell receptor (beta chain) was sequenced within a study of cytomegalovirus exposure and HLA in healthy donors. Concerning this clone itself: What it binds is not known.

Use of 60 Vbeta and 13 Jbeta primers characterized the PCR. Profiling relied on immunoSEQ multiplex PCR, and the TCRdb table lists in-frame clones only, not all of them. The sample has around 150,000 clones; around three quarters are singletons. Study outcomes and limitations: An analysis was carried out later, and it reportedly showed fewer N-insertions in an Asian-associated ancestry cluster than the approximately 710-donor mean. Sequencing likely caused a cluster of highly shared sequence variants.

The germline CDR1 and CDR2 sequences are WSHSY and SAAADI. The length of the CDR3 is 13 residues. J was trimmed by 5 bases and V by 10 bases; bases with no gene match: 10. This clonotype was obtained from a woman aged 40 to 50 in good health and CMV-seronegative. Specimen: PBMCs. J is TRBJ1-1 and V is TRBV10-2, with TRBD1 matching 7 bases. CDR3 amino acids: CATYDRDKTEAFF. In DNA, the CDR3 is TGCGCCACCTATGACAGGGACAAAACTGAAGCTTTCTTT.